These 12 T cell receptor beta chains originate from one sample sequenced in a study of T-cell reconstitution after alpha-beta-depleted transplantation in children. TCRbeta library construction was performed incorporating unique molecular identifiers. Each CDR3 protein is one row after TCRdb ran MiXCR on the PCR reads. The sample has tens of thousands of distinct CDR3 sequences, 52% seen once. Sequencing was performed on peripheral blood, taken before TCRalphabeta/CD19-depleted stem cell transplant. The receptor source for this set is a boy in the first two years of life with SCID, due to receive a stem cell transplant.

This clonotype was counted between two and nine times. The chain employs TRBV20-1 and TRBJ2-7; 13 bases map to TRBD2. V gave up 0 bases and J gave up 2 bases; unmatched junction bases: 1. The germline CDR1 and CDR2 sequences are DFQATT and SNEGSKA (reference sequence). This CDR3 has 15 residues. CDR3 sequence: CSARELAGGTYEQYF. CDR3 coding DNA: TGCAGTGCTAGAGAACTAGCGGGGGGGACCTACGAGCAGTACTTC.

This clonotype was observed a few times. The gene calls are TRBV7-2 and TRBJ1-1; D gene ambiguous. Trimming removed 5 bases from V and 3 bases from J, with 10 bases in between. Germline CDR1 is SGHTA and CDR2 is FQGNSA. The CDR3 is 13 residues long. The CDR3 DNA follows: TGTGCCAGCAGCCTACAGATTTACACTGAAGCTTTCTTT. Its protein is CASSLQIYTEAFF.

This clonotype has a single count. V is TRBV20-1 and J is TRBJ2-1; D might be TRBD2 (6 bases). V lost 6 bases and J lost 0, with 12 bases in between. Germline CDR1 reads DFQATT; CDR2 reads SNEGSKA (reference sequence). The CDR3 runs to 14 residues. DNA for the CDR3: TGCAGTGCCAAGGACTATAACTCCTACAATGAGCAGTTCTTC. This sequence encodes CSAKDYNSYNEQFF.

The V and J genes are TRBV12-3 or TRBV12-4 and TRBJ2-7, with 8 bases identical to TRBD2. CDR3 size: 14 residues. Trimming at V came to 3 bases and at J to 2 bases, leaving 3 bases not matched to a gene. CDR3 coding DNA: TGTGCCAGCAGTTTCCAGCGGGGGACCTACGAGCAGTACTTC. Translating it yields CASSFQRGTYEQYF.

Only a few counts were recorded for this clonotype. The rearrangement uses TRBV7-2 and TRBJ2-1, with 12 bases matching TRBD1. Losses at the gene ends were 5 bases for V and 9 bases for J; bases not matched to a gene: 8. The CDR3 totals 15 residues. Germline lookup yields CDR1 SGHTA and CDR2 FQGNSA. The CDR3 DNA reads as TGTGCCAGCAGCGTGTGGGGACAGGGGGCCGGTGAGCAGTTCTTC. This translates into CASSVWGQGAGEQFF. The full variable domain, its missing parts supplied by reference TRBV7-2 and TRBJ2-1, is GAGVSQSPSNKVTEKGKDVELRCDPISGHTALYWYRQSLGQGLEFLIYFQGNSAPDKSGLPSDRFSAERTGGSVSTLTIQRTQQEDSAVYLCASSVWGQGAGEQFFGPGTRLTVL.

This chain joins TRBV5-1 and TRBJ2-7, with D perhaps given as TRBD1 or TRBD2 (5 bases each). The CDR3 has 13 amino acids. V lost 3 bases, J lost 3 bases, and 10 bases lay in between. The germline gives CDR1 SGHRS, CDR2 YFSETQ. CDR3 DNA: TGCGCCAGCAGCTGGGGGACGGACTACGAGCAGTACTTC. Translated: CASSWGTDYEQYF.

This clonotype was seen a few times. V is TRBV20-1 and J is TRBJ1-5; D gene ambiguous. Per the germline V gene, CDR1 is DFQATT and CDR2 is SNEGSKA (reference sequence). V lost 4 bases to trimming and J lost 1 base, with 8 bases between them. The CDR3 contains 13 residues. As DNA, the CDR3 is TGCAGTGCTATTCTGGGGAGCAATCAGCCCCAGCATTTT. It specifies CSAILGSNQPQHF.

The chain carries TRBV24-1 and TRBJ2-7; D remains ambiguous. Trimming took off 8 bases at V and 3 bases at J, with 1 base between the two ends. Per the germline V gene, CDR1 is KGHDR and CDR2 is SFDVKD. The CDR3 loop spans 9 amino acids. Here the CDR3 reads CATIYEQYF. The CDR3 nucleotides are TGTGCCACCATCTACGAGCAGTACTTC.

This chain uses TRBV7-3 with TRBJ2-3; D unresolved. This CDR3 contains 14 residues. The V and J ends lost 5 bases and 0 bases respectively, with 9 bases between them. Germline CDR1 SGHTA, CDR2 FQGTGA. The CDR3 sequence: CASSHDGSTDTQYF. The CDR3 DNA is TGTGCCAGCAGCCACGACGGTAGCACAGATACGCAGTATTTT.

This chain uses TRBV20-1 with TRBJ2-3; TRBD1 agrees at 7 bases. J was trimmed by 4 bases and V by 4 bases; bases with no gene match: 5. CDR3 size: 13 residues. Germline V gives CDR1 DFQATT, CDR2 SNEGSKA (reference sequence). CDR3 sequence: CSATGTASDTQYF. CDR3 DNA sequence: TGCAGTGCTACAGGGACAGCCTCAGATACGCAGTATTTT.

This clonotype appeared once. A much larger clone lies one base from this, so it may be a read error. The gene calls are TRBV20-1 and TRBJ2-5; 9 bases align to TRBD1. This CDR3 region has 16 residues. Germline V CDR1 and CDR2: DFQATT, SNEGSKA (reference sequence). CDR3 bases: TGCTGTGCTAGAGATGCGACAGGGGGGTTTGCTGAGACCCAGTACTTC. Translating it yields CCARDATGGFAETQYF.

V gene TRBV20-1 combines with J gene TRBJ2-3; 9 bases are shared with TRBD2. The CDR3 loop spans 18 amino acids. Germline lookup yields CDR1 DFQATT and CDR2 SNEGSKA (reference sequence). Trimming removed 5 bases from V and 0 bases from J; junction bases left unmatched: 15. The CDR3: CSAPSLGSGGGSTDTQYF. The DNA of the CDR3 is TGCAGTGCTCCCAGTCTGGGTAGCGGGGGTGGAAGCACAGATACGCAGTATTTT.